This T cell receptor (beta chain) is drawn from a study of blood T cell repertoires in COVID-19. For the study at large: Acute-phase and convalescent COVID-19 samples originated in the United States, Italy and Spain. T cells, B-cell-depleted T cells, or PBMCs provided the cDNA or gDNA that served as material.

The CDR3 covers 16 residues. V lost 7 bases to trimming and J lost 0 bases, with 16 bases between them. Germline CDR1 reads MNHEY; CDR2 reads SMNVEV (reference sequence). Some clones are missing from TCRdb's copy, which holds only in-frame ones; the method was immunoSEQ multiplex PCR. The sample lists approximately 350,000 clones, about 86% seen once, with under 8.5% in the top ten. Sequencing used peripheral blood. This sequence was found in a woman in her fifties or sixties with COVID-19, enrolled during active disease. The V gene is TRBV27, the J gene TRBJ2-1; D possibly corresponds to TRBD1 (6 bases). The CDR3 region is CASTNQGRRSYNEQFF. DNA for the CDR3: TGTGCCAGCACAAATCAGGGGCGCCGCTCCTACAATGAGCAGTTCTTC.